This TCR beta chain stems from a study of T cells after yellow fever vaccination. Study-level results: Contamination of FACS-sorted repertoires by abundant clonotypes from the bulk population could occur. Faster peaking, at day 5 versus 15, marked a secondary response that was weaker.

The V gene lost 4 bases and the J gene lost 10 bases, with 17 bases spanning the gap. CDR3 length: 13 amino acids. CDR1 is SGDLS and CDR2 is YYNGEE in the germline V gene. As TCR cDNA was made by 5'RACE template switching, a universal primer site and UMIs were added. TCRdb ran MiXCR on the 5' RACE reads and lists one entry per CDR3 protein. The table shows 300,000 to 350,000 distinct CDR3 sequences, with approximately 12% occurring only once. This clonotype was counted only a few times. Antigen: not known. The origin of this receptor is a man between 18 and 35 years old who received the YFV17D yellow fever vaccine. The source was CD4+ T cells sorted from PBMCs, collected 45 days after the yellow fever booster vaccination. The chain combines TRBV9 with TRBJ1-2; perhaps TRBD1 as D (5 bases). Written as DNA, the CDR3 is TGTGCCAGCAGCCCCCTCCTCCAGGGACCCTACACCTTC. Translated, it gives CASSPLLQGPYTF.